The 6 T cell receptor beta chains presented below share a single source sample, sequenced in a study of blood T cell repertoires in COVID-19. Assay: immunoSEQ multiplex PCR; the TCRdb copy retains only in-frame clones and omits some. Here the sample spans 150,000 to 200,000 clones, around 89% being singletons. The sample was PBMCs or T cells enriched from blood (not recorded which). Every receptor here comes from a woman aged 18 to 35 who had recovered from COVID-19.

The rearrangement links TRBV10-3 to TRBJ2-5; no clear D gene. CDR1 is ENHRY and CDR2 is SYGVKD in the germline V gene. Trimming pared 5 bases from V and 1 base from J, leaving 8 bases between. The CDR3 covers 13 residues. The CDR3 is CAISTTGQETQYF. In nucleotides, the CDR3 is TGTGCCATCAGTACGACTGGCCAAGAGACCCAGTACTTC.

The genes are TRBV10-3 and TRBJ2-1; TRBD1 matches 9 bases. This CDR3 is 13 amino acids long. Germline V gives CDR1 ENHRY, CDR2 SYGVKD. With 7 bases clipped from V and 6 bases from J, the junction kept 4 bases outside the gene matches. The CDR3 nucleotides are TGTGCCATCAAAGGACAGGGGCCCAATGAGCAGTTCTTC. This translates into CAIKGQGPNEQFF.

V usage is TRBV28 and J usage is TRBJ2-7; perhaps TRBD1 as D (6 bases). Trimming left V 4 bases short and J 6 bases short, with 25 bases between. The CDR3 spans 17 residues. The germline gives CDR1 MDHEN, CDR2 SYDVKM. CDR3 coding DNA: TGTGCCAGCAGTTCAGGGGATAGCGCCACCGGGTTCTTCGAGCAGTACTTC. Residues: CASSSGDSATGFFEQYF.

The V and J genes are TRBV7-9 and TRBJ1-4; no firm D call. Germline assignment: CDR1 SEHNR and CDR2 FQNEAQ (reference sequence). The CDR3 is made up of 13 amino acids. V lost 5 bases and J 5 bases, leaving 9 bases between the germline ends. The CDR3 region has the DNA TGTGCCAGCAGCCCGCCCGCGAATGAAAAACTGTTTTTT. This gives the protein CASSPPANEKLFF.

This chain joins TRBV27 and TRBJ1-2; D might be TRBD1 (6 bases). The V end was cut by 5 bases, the J end by 5 bases, with 15 bases between. Germline V CDR1 and CDR2: MNHEY, SMNVEV (reference sequence). The length of the CDR3 is 14 residues. CDR3 in DNA: TGTGCCAGCAGTCGGAAAGGGGGAGGGTATGGCTACACCTTC. Residues: CASSRKGGGYGYTF.

The CDR3 is CASSEYGGSTNEKLFF. CDR3 nucleotides: TGTGCCAGCAGTGAATATGGGGGGTCAACTAATGAAAAACTGTTTTTT. This sequence joins TRBV25-1 and TRBJ1-4, with TRBD1 as a possible D gene (5 bases). V lost 0 bases, J lost 0 bases, and 8 bases lay in between. The length of the CDR3 is 16 residues. Germline values: CDR1 MGHDK, CDR2 SYGVNS.